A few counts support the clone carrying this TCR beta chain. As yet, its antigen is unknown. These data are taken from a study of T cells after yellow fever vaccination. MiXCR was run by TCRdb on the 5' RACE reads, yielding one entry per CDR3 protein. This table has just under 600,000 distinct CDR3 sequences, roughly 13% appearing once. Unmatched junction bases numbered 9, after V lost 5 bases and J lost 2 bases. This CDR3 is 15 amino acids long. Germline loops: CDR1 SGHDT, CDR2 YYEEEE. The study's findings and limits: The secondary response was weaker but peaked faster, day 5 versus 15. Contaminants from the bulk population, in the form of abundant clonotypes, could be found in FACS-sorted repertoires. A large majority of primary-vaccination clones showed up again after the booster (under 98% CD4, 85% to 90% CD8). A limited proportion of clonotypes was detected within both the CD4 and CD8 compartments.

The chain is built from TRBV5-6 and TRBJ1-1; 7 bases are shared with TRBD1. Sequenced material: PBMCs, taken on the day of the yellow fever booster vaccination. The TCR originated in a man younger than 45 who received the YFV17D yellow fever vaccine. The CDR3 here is CASSYSGTVNTEAFF. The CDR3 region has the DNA TGTGCCAGCAGTTATTCCGGGACAGTTAACACTGAAGCTTTCTTT.